This T cell receptor beta chain was identified in a study of T cell repertoires in cytomegalovirus infection. The CDR3 contains 15 residues. With 6 bases clipped from V and 6 bases from J, the junction kept 7 bases outside the gene matches. Germline V lookup: CDR1 SEHNR, CDR2 FQNEAQ (reference sequence). This clonotype was counted between two and nine times. Its antigen is unidentified. In TCRdb, the reads were re-called with MiXCR into one record per CDR3 protein. Of about 920,000 distinct CDR3 sequences listed, more than 25% are singletons. The gene calls are TRBV7-9 and TRBJ2-1; 11 bases are shared with TRBD2. This TCR was sampled from a human donor in good health (CMV status not recorded). Some clones in this sample may be carry-over from other donors' samples. The material was cultured CD8+ T cells from PBMCs, obtained from culture after CMV antigen stimulation. In DNA, the CDR3 is TGTGCCAGCAGGGTTCCTAGCGGGGGGCCCAATGAGCAGTTCTTC. Protein: CASRVPSGGPNEQFF.